A single T cell receptor (beta chain) is shown here with its context. Its antigen is as yet unknown. This specimen belongs to a study of a mutant IDH1 vaccine in newly diagnosed glioma. At the level of the study: Sex distribution of treated patients was around 62% male and around 40% female; mean age was 40.4 years. Most had both radiotherapy and temozolomide beforehand; others had only one. Findings and limits, study-wide: Pseudoprogression seemingly bore no relation to changes in top peripheral T cell clonotypes.

Sequencing used immunoSEQ multiplex PCR; TCRdb keeps in-frame clones, though not all of them. The table has roughly 68,000 clones, more than 65% seen once. Time point defined: baseline, week 1 (first vaccination visit). Described treatment: pre-vaccination baseline after standard-of-care therapy. V lost 10 bases, J lost 1 base, and 9 bases lay in between. CDR3 size: 12 residues. The germline V gene has CDR1 MNHEY and CDR2 SVGAGI. The specimen was PBMCs, collected from a glioma patient treated with radiotherapy, temozolomide or both. The receptor comes from a man between 50 and 59 years old with glioma. V gene TRBV6-5 combines with J gene TRBJ2-3; D perhaps matches TRBD1 (5 bases). This chain's CDR3 is CATSRGTDTQYF. The CDR3 coding sequence is TGTGCCACCTCCAGGGGCACAGATACGCAGTATTTT.